This TCR beta chain was identified in a study of blood T cell repertoires in COVID-19. This table comes from immunoSEQ multiplex PCR, and its TCRdb copy is limited to in-frame clones, with some not included. The table lists over 300,000 clones, around 92% of them singletons. CDR1 is KGHSH and CDR2 is LQKENI in the germline V gene. This CDR3 spans 16 amino acids. V dropped 0 bases and J dropped 5; count of bases not matched to a gene: 6. This clone was counted a single time. This receptor was identified in a man in his forties or fifties with acute or convalescent COVID-19. Sample: peripheral blood. The V and J genes are TRBV18 and TRBJ2-2; TRBD1 matches at 7 bases. The CDR3 sequence: CASSPPKGAATGELFF. DNA of the CDR3: TGTGCCAGCTCACCACCAAAGGGGGCAGCTACCGGGGAGCTGTTTTTT.